The 8 T cell receptor beta chains presented below share a single source sample, sequenced in a study of memory CD4+ T cells and cytomegalovirus serostatus (dated by TCRdb to about 2019). The method was the immunoSEQ multiplex PCR assay. Entries here come from immuneACCESS through TCRdb and include only in-frame sequences with V and J called. Some clones fail to appear in such tables; in the studies checked, an unresolved V gene covers under half of the shortfall, and the cause of the remainder is unknown. The sample profile shows around 50,000 clones; 80% to 90% of them were found once. The ten most abundant clones make up around 1.1% of the sample. Single viable CD3+CD4+CD8-CD45RO+ cells were sorted as memory CD4+ T cells on a FACSAria II. Sequenced material: memory CD4+ T cells from blood. The origin of the receptors is an adult in good health and CMV-seronegative.

V gene TRBV7-9 combines with J gene TRBJ1-5, with D tentatively TRBD1 (5 bases). Trimming removed 1 base at V and 4 bases at J, with 11 bases between. The CDR3 totals 15 residues. In germline, CDR1 is SEHNR, CDR2 FQNEAQ (reference sequence). In DNA, the CDR3 is TGTGCCAGCAGCTTAGAAGGGGCTAGAAATCAGCCCCAGCATTTT. Its translation is CASSLEGARNQPQHF.

V is TRBV7-9 and J is TRBJ2-2, with D possibly being TRBD2 (5 bases). The germline V and J ends were trimmed by 0 bases and 8 bases, with 7 bases remaining between them. The CDR3 spans 13 residues. Germline V gene lookup returns CDR1 SEHNR and CDR2 FQNEAQ (reference sequence). DNA for the CDR3: TGTGCCAGCAGCTTAGCGACGGGGGGGGAGCTGTTTTTT. Translated, it gives CASSLATGGELFF.

CDR3 region: CASGLELQETQYF. Written as DNA, the CDR3 is TGTGCCAGCGGCCTAGAGCTGCAAGAGACCCAGTACTTC. The chain employs TRBV7-2 and TRBJ2-5; no clear D gene. The CDR3 consists of 13 residues. V lost 8 bases, J lost 2 bases, and 12 bases lay in between. Per germline, CDR1 SGHTA and CDR2 FQGNSA.

The chain couples TRBV30 to TRBJ2-7; a possible D gene is TRBD2 (5 bases). Trimming cost V 2 bases and J 2 bases, with 7 bases left between them. Germline loops: CDR1 GTSNPN, CDR2 SVGIG (reference sequence). This CDR3 has 12 amino acids. CDR3 nucleotide sequence: TGTGCCTGGAGTCCGGGGACCTACGAGCAGTACTTC. It is translated as CAWSPGTYEQYF.

The V gene is TRBV5-4, the J gene TRBJ1-2, with no clear D. This CDR3 comprises 14 residues. V lost 0 bases and J 4 bases, leaving 10 bases between the germline ends. Germline CDR1 and CDR2: SGHNT and YYREEE (reference sequence). CDR3: CASSLGGSGYGYTF. As DNA, the CDR3 is TGTGCCAGCAGCTTGGGGGGATCGGGCTATGGCTACACCTTC.

This chain joins TRBV12-5 and TRBJ2-7; D not resolved. Trimming removed 5 bases at V and 7 bases at J, with 9 bases between. The germline V gene has CDR1 LGHNT and CDR2 FRNRAP. This CDR3 spans 11 amino acids. CDR3 sequence: CASGQEWEQYF. CDR3 sequence (DNA): TGTGCTAGTGGTCAAGAGTGGGAGCAGTACTTC.

CDR3: CAARGRYTEAFF. In nucleotides, the CDR3 is TGTGCCGCGCGGGGGAGGTACACTGAAGCTTTCTTT. The chain combines TRBV6-5 with TRBJ1-1; TRBD1 might be the D (5 bases). Germline V gene lookup returns CDR1 MNHEY and CDR2 SVGAGI. This CDR3 is built from 12 residues. V was clipped by 11 bases and J by 3 bases, with 13 bases between them.

The rearrangement uses TRBV7-2 and TRBJ2-1, with 8 bases identical to TRBD2. There are 15 residues in the CDR3. With 2 bases clipped from V and 6 bases from J, the junction kept 6 bases outside the gene matches. CDR1 and CDR2 (germline): SGHTA, FQGNSA. CDR3 protein: CASSLIIGGGNEQFF. The CDR3 DNA follows: TGTGCCAGCAGCTTAATTATCGGGGGGGGCAATGAGCAGTTCTTC.